These 17 T cell receptor beta chains came from one sample sequenced in a study of glioma-infiltrating T cells. Amplification of TCR alpha and beta CDR3 regions from RNA used iRepertoire nested multiplex PCR. In TCRdb, the multiplex PCR reads were re-called with MiXCR into one record per CDR3 protein. This sample carries over 100,000 distinct CDR3 sequences, around a quarter of them seen once, and the ten largest clones take roughly a third. Sequencing was performed on glioma tissue, nonneoplastic brain tissue, or PBMCs (not recorded which). The source of these receptors is a human donor with low-grade glioma or glioblastoma, undergoing nonglioma brain surgery, or in good health (not recorded which).

This chain connects TRBV29-1 to TRBJ2-7; the D gene is possibly TRBD1 (6 bases). This CDR3 has 12 amino acids. V was cut by 6 bases and J by 2 bases, with 11 bases left in between. CDR1 and CDR2 from the germline V gene are SQVTM and ANQGSEA. The CDR3 sequence: CSVVDRTYEQYF. The DNA for the CDR3 is TGCAGCGTCGTTGACAGGACCTACGAGCAGTACTTC.

This clonotype was seen ten or more times. This rearrangement joins TRBV18 to TRBJ2-1; the D is unclear. There are 12 residues in the CDR3. The V end lost 6 bases, the J end lost 5 bases, and 8 bases lay between the germline ends. Germline CDR1 reads KGHSH; CDR2 reads LQKENI. Here the CDR3 reads CASSPMNNEQFF. The CDR3 nucleotides read TGTGCCAGCTCTCCCATGAACAATGAGCAGTTCTTC.

V usage is TRBV11-1 and J usage is TRBJ2-7; D is unclear. CDR1 and CDR2 (germline): SGHAT, FQDESV (reference sequence). Trimming cost V 5 bases and J 0 bases, with 11 bases left between them. This CDR3 contains 14 residues. The CDR3: CASSIQTSSYEQYF. In DNA form, the CDR3 reads TGTGCCAGCAGCATCCAGACAAGCTCCTACGAGCAGTACTTC.

About this clonotype itself: The junction differs from germline at one of its ends, possibly a read error. This chain uses TRBV25-1 with TRBJ1-1; D possibly corresponds to TRBD1 (6 bases). Germline CDR1 and CDR2: MGHDK and SYGVNS. The CDR3 spans 14 residues. CDR3 loop: CASSDWEGVTEALF. The CDR3 DNA reads TGTGCCAGCAGTGATTGGGAGGGGGTCACTGAAGCCCTCTTT.

This clonotype was counted a single time. The junction does not match germline at one end; this may be a read error. The V call is TRBV7-6, the J call TRBJ2-3; no clear D. The CDR3 loop spans 14 amino acids. Germline values: CDR1 SGHVS, CDR2 FNYEAQ. CDR3 region: CASSYSPSTDAQYF. The CDR3 region has the DNA TGTGCCAGCAGCTATTCACCCAGCACAGATGCGCAGTATTTT.

This clonotype has at least ten counts. The V gene is TRBV4-3, the J gene TRBJ1-5; no clear D gene. CDR1 and CDR2 (germline): LGHNA, YSLEER. The V end was cut by 1 base, the J end by 6 bases, with 13 bases between. The CDR3 is 15 residues long. CDR3 in amino acids: CASSQGTSPGQPQHF. Here the CDR3 DNA reads TGCGCCAGCAGCCAAGGGACCTCACCGGGTCAGCCCCAGCATTTT.

This clonotype has ten or more counts. The rearrangement links TRBV27 to TRBJ1-2, with D unresolved. The V gene's germline CDR1 is MNHEY and CDR2 SMNVEV (reference sequence). V lost 2 bases to trimming and J lost 7 bases, with 14 bases between them. CDR3 length equals 14 residues. In nucleotides, the CDR3 is TGTGCCAGCAGTTTAGTGGTGGGAGGTAGTGGCTACACCTTC. Residues: CASSLVVGGSGYTF.

Many counts were recorded for this clonotype. The rearrangement uses TRBV6-6 and TRBJ2-7; a weak D match, TRBD1 (6 bases). The CDR3 has 15 amino acids. V was clipped by 0 bases and J by 5 bases, with 14 bases between them. In germline, CDR1 is MNHNY, CDR2 SVGAGI (reference sequence). This CDR3 reads CASSYSPPGQDEQYF. Written as DNA, the CDR3 is TGTGCCAGCAGTTACTCGCCTCCGGGACAAGACGAGCAGTACTTC.

This CDR3 reads CASGSGRHQETQYF. CDR3 nucleotides: TGCGCCAGCGGATCGGGGCGGCACCAAGAGACCCAGTACTTC. V gene TRBV4-3 combines with J gene TRBJ2-5, with D perhaps being TRBD1 or TRBD2 (5 bases each). Germline CDR1 and CDR2: LGHNA and YSLEER. The CDR3 covers 14 residues. V was pared by 8 bases and J by 0 bases, with 13 bases between.

On this clonotype itself: This may come from a read error, since a much larger clone is one base off. The chain employs TRBV5-4 and TRBJ2-5; TRBD1 agrees at 7 bases. In germline, CDR1 is SGHNT, CDR2 YYREEE (reference sequence). The CDR3 spans 14 residues. CDR3 coding DNA: TGTGCCAGCAGCCCAGGACAGGCTATGGGGACCAAGTACTTC. Its protein product is CASSPGQAMGTKYF.

This clonotype was observed at least ten times. This chain uses TRBV3-1 with TRBJ2-3; weak D call: TRBD2 (6 bases). This CDR3 region has 15 residues. Germline CDR1 and CDR2: LGHDT and YNNKEL (reference sequence). V lost 0 bases and J 12 bases, leaving 19 bases between the germline ends. The DNA of the CDR3 is TGTGCCAGCAGCCAAGATTGGGGGATGACGGGAGCCCAGTATTTT. Translated, it gives CASSQDWGMTGAQYF.

Ten or more counts support this clonotype. Its ends do not fully match the called genes, so a read error is possible. The chain joins TRBV4-1 to TRBJ2-7; perhaps TRBD2 as D (6 bases). Germline V gene sequence: CDR1 MGHRA, CDR2 YSYEKL. This CDR3 spans 15 amino acids. The CDR3 spells CTSSQVGGIGYEQYF. CDR3 DNA sequence: TGCACCAGCAGCCAAGTCGGCGGGATCGGCTACGAGCAGTACTTC.

The rearrangement links TRBV6-8 to TRBJ2-3; maybe TRBD2 (6 bases). V was cut by 7 bases and J by 7 bases, with 18 bases left in between. The CDR3 is 14 amino acids. CDR1 and CDR2 from the germline V gene are MNHGY and SAAAGT. CDR3 bases: TGTGCCAGCAATACGGGACTTCTGGCATATACGCAGTATTTT. Translated, it gives CASNTGLLAYTQYF.

This clonotype was found many times. The chain uses TRBV4-2 and TRBJ2-1, with D possibly matching TRBD1 (5 bases). Deletions cut 0 bases from V and 8 bases from J, with 23 bases between. Germline loops: CDR1 LGHNA, CDR2 YNFKEQ. The CDR3 has 18 residues. The CDR3 region is CASSQDVHGDRALDEQFF. CDR3 sequence (DNA): TGTGCCAGCAGCCAAGATGTCCATGGAGACAGAGCGCTCGATGAGCAGTTCTTC.

The sample holds many counts of this clonotype. The chain carries TRBV19 and TRBJ2-7; 9 bases are a match to TRBD2. V gave up 6 bases and J gave up 3 bases; unmatched junction bases: 3. The CDR3 consists of 13 residues. Germline CDR1 reads LNHDA; CDR2 reads SQIVND (reference sequence). CDR3 bases: TGTGCCAGTAGGGCTAGCGGGGACTACGAGCAGTACTTC. It yields the protein CASRASGDYEQYF.

At least ten counts were recorded for this clonotype. V gene TRBV19 combines with J gene TRBJ1-2, with D possibly matching TRBD1 (5 bases). This CDR3 is 13 amino acids long. Trimming shortened V by 2 bases and J by 8 bases, and 12 bases separated the two germline ends. The germline gives CDR1 LNHDA, CDR2 SQIVND (reference sequence). The CDR3 reads CASSIKGPGGYTF. The DNA of the CDR3 is TGTGCCAGTAGTATAAAGGGGCCGGGAGGCTACACCTTC.

Worth noting for this clonotype: Its ends do not fully match the called genes, so a read error is possible. J is TRBJ2-7 and V is TRBV20-1; 8 bases line up with TRBD1. Germline V gives CDR1 DFQATT, CDR2 SNEGSKA (reference sequence). CDR3 size: 15 residues. This chain's CDR3 is CIAVLTGGMVYEQYF. The CDR3 DNA reads TGCATTGCTGTGCTTACAGGGGGTATGGTCTACGAGCAGTACTTC.